Listed below are T cell receptor beta chains from one sample, sequenced in a study of cytotoxic CD8 clonotypes in ibrutinib-treated CLL. Assay used: immunoSEQ multiplex PCR; TCRdb lists only in-frame clones, some missing. The sample yields about 140,000 clones, approximately 80% seen once. The sample consisted of PBMCs, taken after 36 months of ibrutinib treatment. The receptors come from a human donor with chronic lymphocytic leukemia. Each CDR3 is given with its conserved first and last residue. The order of the fields is J gene, D gene, clone size, V gene, CDR3 protein, CDR3 DNA. The D gene is left open where the match is weak. Some rows mark clone size as missing; the rest say once, few, many or name a class of expanded clone.

j_call: TRBJ1-6
d_call: TRBD1
clone_size: .
v_call: TRBV10-3
cdr3_aa: CAISRDRAFNSPLHF
cdr3_nt: TGTGCCATCAGCCGGGACAGGGCTTTCAATTCACCCCTCCACTTT

j_call: TRBJ2-7
d_call: .
clone_size: .
v_call: TRBV6-1
cdr3_aa: CASSITESTYEQYF
cdr3_nt: TGTGCCAGCAGTATAACAGAATCCACCTACGAGCAGTACTTC

j_call: TRBJ1-2
d_call: TRBD1
clone_size: .
v_call: TRBV29-1
cdr3_aa: CSVETFRDRGPDNYGYTF
cdr3_nt: TGCAGCGTTGAGACCTTCCGGGACAGGGGGCCAGATAACTATGGCTACACCTTC

j_call: TRBJ2-3
d_call: .
clone_size: .
v_call: TRBV18
cdr3_aa: CASSEAGPDTQYF
cdr3_nt: TGTGCCAGCTCAGAGGCGGGGCCAGATACGCAGTATTTT

j_call: TRBJ1-3
d_call: .
clone_size: .
v_call: TRBV6-1
cdr3_aa: CASSEGIGSSGNTIYF
cdr3_nt: TGTGCCAGCAGTGAAGGCATAGGGTCCTCTGGAAACACCATATATTTT

j_call: TRBJ2-1
d_call: .
clone_size: .
v_call: TRBV9
cdr3_aa: CASSVASAVPEGEQFF
cdr3_nt: TGTGCCAGCAGCGTAGCCTCAGCCGTCCCAGAGGGTGAGCAGTTCTTC

j_call: TRBJ1-2
d_call: .
clone_size: .
v_call: TRBV7-2
cdr3_aa: CASSLGGRPDYGYTF
cdr3_nt: TGTGCCAGCAGCTTAGGGGGCAGGCCTGACTATGGCTACACCTTC

j_call: TRBJ2-7
d_call: TRBD1
clone_size: .
v_call: TRBV19
cdr3_aa: CASSIGQGSGTYEQYF
cdr3_nt: TGTGCCAGTAGTATAGGACAGGGGTCCGGAACCTACGAGCAGTACTTC

j_call: TRBJ2-5
d_call: .
clone_size: .
v_call: TRBV18
cdr3_aa: CASSTQETQYF
cdr3_nt: TGTGCCAGCTCAACCCAAGAGACCCAGTACTTC

j_call: TRBJ2-4
d_call: .
clone_size: .
v_call: TRBV7-6
cdr3_aa: CASSLDRWRFLAKNIQYWLQYF
cdr3_nt: TGTGCCAGCAGCTTAGATAGGTGGAGGTTCCTAGCCAAAAACATTCAGTACTGGCTTCAGTACTTC

j_call: TRBJ2-7
d_call: .
clone_size: .
v_call: TRBV7-9
cdr3_aa: CASSLAGSLYEQYF
cdr3_nt: TGTGCCAGCAGCTTAGCCGGATCCCTCTACGAGCAGTACTTC

j_call: TRBJ1-6
d_call: .
clone_size: .
v_call: TRBV28
cdr3_aa: CASSHQSSYNSPLHF
cdr3_nt: TGTGCCAGCAGTCATCAGAGCTCCTATAATTCACCCCTCCACTTT

j_call: TRBJ2-1
d_call: .
clone_size: once
v_call: TRBV9
cdr3_aa: CASSVIGTDPYNEQFF
cdr3_nt: TGTGCCAGCAGCGTGATCGGGACCGATCCCTACAATGAGCAGTTCTTC

j_call: TRBJ2-7
d_call: .
clone_size: once
v_call: TRBV19
cdr3_aa: CASSDWDSNEQYF
cdr3_nt: TGTGCCAGTAGCGACTGGGACTCTAACGAGCAGTACTTC

j_call: TRBJ2-7
d_call: .
clone_size: .
v_call: TRBV21-1
cdr3_aa: CASSSGTGSYTYEQYF
cdr3_nt: TGTGCCAGCAGCTCAGGGACAGGGAGCTATACCTACGAGCAGTACTTC

j_call: TRBJ2-5
d_call: .
clone_size: .
v_call: TRBV11-2
cdr3_aa: CASSTTTGNPQETQYF
cdr3_nt: TGTGCCAGCAGCACGACTACAGGGAACCCGCAAGAGACCCAGTACTTC

j_call: TRBJ2-4
d_call: .
clone_size: .
v_call: TRBV6-5
cdr3_aa: CATGDLAKNIQYF
cdr3_nt: TGTGCCACTGGAGATCTAGCCAAAAACATTCAGTACTTC

j_call: TRBJ2-7
d_call: TRBD1
clone_size: .
v_call: TRBV18
cdr3_aa: CASSPPGQAGTYEQYF
cdr3_nt: TGTGCCAGCTCACCACCCGGACAGGCAGGCACCTACGAGCAGTACTTC

j_call: TRBJ1-4
d_call: TRBD1
clone_size: .
v_call: TRBV2
cdr3_aa: CAGFEGGSNEKLFF
cdr3_nt: TGTGCCGGCTTCGAAGGGGGCTCTAATGAAAAACTGTTTTTT

j_call: TRBJ1-4
d_call: .
clone_size: .
v_call: TRBV2
cdr3_aa: CASSEEGFGGKLFF
cdr3_nt: TGTGCCAGCAGTGAAGAGGGGTTCGGCGGAAAACTGTTTTTT

j_call: TRBJ1-1
d_call: .
clone_size: .
v_call: TRBV5-5
cdr3_aa: CASSLGPGRTTEAFF
cdr3_nt: TGTGCCAGCAGCTTGGGACCGGGACGGACCACTGAAGCTTTCTTT

j_call: TRBJ2-5
d_call: .
clone_size: .
v_call: TRBV25-1
cdr3_aa: CASSSRLGETQYF
cdr3_nt: TGTGCCAGCAGTTCCCGGCTGGGGGAGACCCAGTACTTC

j_call: TRBJ2-1
d_call: .
clone_size: .
v_call: TRBV9
cdr3_aa: CASSVRGSYNEQFF
cdr3_nt: TGTGCCAGCAGCGTAAGGGGCTCCTACAATGAGCAGTTCTTC

j_call: TRBJ1-2
d_call: TRBD1
clone_size: .
v_call: TRBV7-9
cdr3_aa: CASSAQLGTGAGYTF
cdr3_nt: TGTGCCAGCAGCGCCCAACTGGGGACAGGGGCTGGCTACACCTTC

j_call: TRBJ2-5
d_call: .
clone_size: once
v_call: TRBV13
cdr3_aa: CASKTHHGLRGQTQYF
cdr3_nt: TGTGCCAGTAAAACACACCACGGGCTAAGAGGACAGACCCAGTACTTC

j_call: TRBJ1-4
d_call: .
clone_size: .
v_call: TRBV30
cdr3_aa: CAWSERGTKLFF
cdr3_nt: TGTGCCTGGAGTGAGCGGGGGACGAAACTGTTTTTT

j_call: TRBJ2-7
d_call: .
clone_size: .
v_call: TRBV30
cdr3_aa: CAWSRQGNEQYF
cdr3_nt: TGTGCCTGGAGTCGGCAGGGTAACGAGCAGTACTTC

j_call: TRBJ1-5
d_call: .
clone_size: once
v_call: TRBV10-3
cdr3_aa: CASRDLNQPQHF
cdr3_nt: TGTGCCAGCCGGGACCTGAATCAGCCCCAGCATTTT

j_call: TRBJ1-6
d_call: .
clone_size: .
v_call: TRBV7-9
cdr3_aa: CASRLDRTNNSPLHF
cdr3_nt: TGTGCCAGCAGATTAGACAGAACTAATAATTCACCCCTCCACTTT

j_call: TRBJ2-7
d_call: .
clone_size: few
v_call: TRBV2
cdr3_aa: CASSEQPGQYF
cdr3_nt: TGTGCCAGCAGTGAACAGCCTGGGCAGTACTTC

j_call: TRBJ2-2
d_call: TRBD1
clone_size: .
v_call: TRBV7-9
cdr3_aa: CASSLAGGTGELFF
cdr3_nt: TGTGCCAGCAGCTTGGCAGGGGGAACCGGGGAGCTGTTTTTT